The 21 T cell receptor beta chains given below trace back to one sample, sequenced in a study of cytomegalovirus exposure and HLA in healthy donors. Primers: 60 Vbeta forward and 13 Jbeta reverse. Generated by immunoSEQ multiplex PCR, the TCRdb table keeps only in-frame clones and is missing some. The data contain around 170,000 clones, roughly 80% of them singletons. Sequencing was carried out using PBMCs. These receptors were obtained from a woman in her fifties or sixties in good health and CMV-seropositive.

This rearrangement joins TRBV29-1 to TRBJ2-7; 8 bases align to TRBD1. Germline V gives CDR1 SQVTM, CDR2 ANQGSEA. The CDR3 runs 13 residues. V lost 4 bases, J lost 4 bases, and 6 bases stayed unmatched. DNA for the CDR3: TGCAGCGTTGTCCAGGGGGCGCCGTACGAGCAGTACTTC. Residues: CSVVQGAPYEQYF.

This clone was seen a handful of times. The V call is TRBV2, the J call TRBJ1-5; D not certain. Per germline, CDR1 SNHLY and CDR2 FYNNEI. The CDR3 sequence is 14 residues long. The V end lost 5 bases, the J end lost 2 bases, and 10 bases lay between the germline ends. The CDR3 bases are TGTGCCAGCAGTCAAGACTCTCGCAATCAGCCCCAGCATTTT. This encodes CASSQDSRNQPQHF.

The chain couples TRBV6-5 to TRBJ1-1; no clear D gene. The length of the CDR3 is 13 residues. V shed 7 bases and J shed 1 base, with 10 bases lying between them. Germline V lookup: CDR1 MNHEY, CDR2 SVGAGI. The CDR3 sequence is CASTNSRNTEAFF. Written as DNA, the CDR3 is TGTGCCAGCACTAATTCAAGGAACACTGAAGCTTTCTTT.

This sequence joins TRBV21-1 and TRBJ1-5; the table's D call, TRBD1, was not checked against the DNA. TRBV21-1 is marked as a pseudogene. The CDR3 spans 20 residues. In DNA, the CDR3 is TGTGCCAGCAGCGCCCCGGACAGGGGAGCCGTTTGGTCTAGCAATCAGCCCCAGCATTTT. Translation: CASSAPDRGAVWSSNQPQHF.

This rearrangement joins TRBV7-8 to TRBJ2-5, with 7 bases fitting TRBD1. Germline trimming cut 4 bases from V and 5 bases from J; bases unmatched to any gene: 13. The CDR3 runs 16 residues. Per the germline V gene, CDR1 is SGHVS and CDR2 is FQNEAQ. CDR3 sequence: CASSSIYTGVEETQYF. Written as DNA, the CDR3 is TGTGCCAGCAGCTCCATCTATACAGGGGTGGAGGAGACCCAGTACTTC.

V usage is TRBV5-1 and J usage is TRBJ2-7, with 8 nucleotides matching TRBD1. The CDR3 has 15 amino acids. Looked up from germline, CDR1 is SGHRS and CDR2 is YFSETQ. V shed 0 bases, J shed 0 bases, and the junction held 2 bases outside the gene matches. CDR3 loop: CASSLDGQGSYEQYF. The DNA for the CDR3 is TGCGCCAGCAGCTTGGATGGACAGGGCTCCTACGAGCAGTACTTC.

The V and J genes are TRBV4-3 and TRBJ2-2, with 7 bases matching TRBD2. Unmatched junction bases numbered 7, after V lost 5 bases and J lost 7 bases. Per germline, CDR1 LGHNA and CDR2 YSLEER. This CDR3 spans 14 amino acids. DNA of the CDR3: TGCGCCAGCAGCTCCTCCACTAGCGACGGGGAGCTGTTTTTT. Amino acid sequence: CASSSSTSDGELFF.

The chain joins TRBV25-1 to TRBJ2-5; D remains unclear. The CDR3 contains 13 residues. Germline lookup yields CDR1 MGHDK and CDR2 SYGVNS. Deletions cut 0 bases from V and 5 bases from J, with 7 bases between. The DNA of the CDR3 is TGTGCCAGCAGTGAATATAACGGGGAGACCCAGTACTTC. Translated, it gives CASSEYNGETQYF. The full variable domain, rest sourced from reference TRBV25-1 and TRBJ2-5, is EADIYQTPRYLVIGTGKKITLECSQTMGHDKMYWYQQDPGMELHLIHYSYGVNSTEKGDLSSESTVSRIRTEHFPLTLESARPSHTSQYLCASSEYNGETQYFGPGTRLLVL.

This clone occurred once. This chain connects TRBV5-6 to TRBJ1-6, with TRBD1 identical over 10 bases. Germline CDR1 and CDR2: SGHDT and YYEEEE. The CDR3 has 16 amino acids. Unmatched junction bases numbered 9, after V lost 6 bases and J lost 6 bases. For the CDR3, the DNA is TGTGCCAGCACCATCCTCCGGGACAGGGGTAATTCACCCCTCCACTTT. Residues: CASTILRDRGNSPLHF.

In its sample, this clone was seen once. The V gene is TRBV5-4, the J gene TRBJ2-7; 8 bases are a match to TRBD2. The junction had 4 bases not matched to a gene; V was cut back by 3 bases and J by 2 bases. Germline V gives CDR1 SGHNT, CDR2 YYREEE (reference sequence). The CDR3 runs 14 residues. The CDR3, as DNA: TGTGCCAGCAGCTCCGGGAGGGGGACCTACGAGCAGTACTTC. Amino acids: CASSSGRGTYEQYF.

This chain links TRBV30 with TRBJ1-1; D unclear. The V end was cut by 3 bases, the J end by 1 base, with 9 bases between. The CDR3 has 13 amino acids. CDR1 and CDR2 from the germline V gene are GTSNPN and SVGIG (reference sequence). The CDR3 nucleotides are TGTGCCTGGAGGCGAGGCGGGAACACTGAAGCTTTCTTT. Its translation: CAWRRGGNTEAFF.

The rearrangement uses TRBV6-5 and TRBJ2-5, with no clear D. The CDR3 runs to 15 residues. Germline CDR1 reads MNHEY; CDR2 reads SVGAGI. V was pared by 5 bases and J by 0 bases, with 13 bases between. CDR3 sequence: CASSLKRGYQETQYF. CDR3 nucleotide sequence: TGTGCCAGCAGTCTAAAAAGAGGATACCAAGAGACCCAGTACTTC.

Only a few counts were recorded for this clone. The chain employs TRBV7-6 and TRBJ2-5; TRBD1 matches 9 bases. This CDR3 is 16 amino acids long. V was clipped by 2 bases and J by 2 bases; unmatched bases: 6. Germline-derived CDR1 and CDR2 are SGHVS and FNYEAQ. The CDR3 loop reads CASSLSGTGSQETQYF. The CDR3 DNA follows: TGTGCCAGCAGCTTATCCGGGACAGGGAGTCAAGAGACCCAGTACTTC.

The rearrangement joins TRBV6-4 to TRBJ2-7; 8 bases fit TRBD1. The V gene's germline CDR1 is MRHNA and CDR2 SNTAGT. The CDR3 extends over 15 amino acids. V lost 4 bases and J lost 3; bases outside the gene matches: 8. Here the CDR3 DNA reads TGTGCCAGCAGTGCCCCCGGGACAGGCCACTACGAGCAGTACTTC. Its protein is CASSAPGTGHYEQYF.

This chain joins TRBV7-3 and TRBJ2-1, with a tentative D call TRBD1 (5 bases). Trimming left V 4 bases short and J 5 bases short, with 9 bases between. CDR1 is SGHTA and CDR2 is FQGTGA in the germline V gene. This CDR3 has 13 amino acids. The CDR3 DNA reads TGTGCCAGCAGCTATGGGGCGGACAATGAGCAGTTCTTC. Translation gives CASSYGADNEQFF.

The chain couples TRBV7-6 to TRBJ1-6, with 10 bases fitting TRBD1. With 5 bases clipped from V and 9 bases from J, the junction kept 4 bases outside the gene matches. Germline V lookup: CDR1 SGHVS, CDR2 FNYEAQ. The CDR3 is 14 residues long. Here the CDR3 reads CASSPGQGFSPLHF. In nucleotides, the CDR3 is TGTGCCAGCAGCCCGGGACAGGGGTTTTCACCCCTCCACTTT.

This chain connects TRBV11-2 to TRBJ2-5; 9 nucleotides align to TRBD1. The ends lost 3 bases at V and 2 bases at J; junction bases unmatched: 16. This CDR3 region has 19 residues. The V gene's germline CDR1 is SGHAT and CDR2 FQNNGV. The CDR3 sequence: CASSFDGPTWDRVQETQYF. DNA for the CDR3: TGTGCCAGCAGCTTCGACGGCCCGACATGGGACAGGGTACAAGAGACCCAGTACTTC. The full variable domain, its missing parts supplied by reference TRBV11-2 and TRBJ2-5, is EAGVAQSPRYKIIEKRQSVAFWCNPISGHATLYWYQQILGQGPKLLIQFQNNGVVDDSQLPKDRFSAERLKGVDSTLKIQPAKLEDSAVYLCASSFDGPTWDRVQETQYFGPGTRLLVL.

The chain carries TRBV27 and TRBJ1-4, with D hard to call. Trimming pared 0 bases from V and 0 bases from J, leaving 20 bases between. Germline V CDR1 and CDR2: MNHEY, SMNVEV (reference sequence). The CDR3 is 20 amino acids. The CDR3 reads CASSLSSDRIYLSTNEKLFF. The CDR3 DNA is TGTGCCAGCAGTTTATCAAGCGACCGAATTTATTTATCAACTAATGAAAAACTGTTTTTT.

The CDR3 DNA follows: TGTGCCAGTAGTATGCCGCGACCGCGGACTGGGGGCTACACCTTC. This codes for CASSMPRPRTGGYTF. The V gene is TRBV19, the J gene TRBJ1-2; D ambiguous. This CDR3 has 15 residues. Germline values: CDR1 LNHDA, CDR2 SQIVND (reference sequence). V lost 3 bases to trimming and J lost 8 bases, with 19 bases between them.

This clone was seen only a few times. The rearrangement uses TRBV28 and TRBJ2-3; the D gene is possibly TRBD2 (5 bases). V shed 5 bases and J shed 0 bases, with 18 bases lying between them. This CDR3 is 17 amino acids long. Looked up from germline, CDR1 is MDHEN and CDR2 is SYDVKM. The CDR3 DNA reads TGTGCCAGCAGTCCCCTGGGAGCACAGTCTAGCACAGATACGCAGTATTTT. Its protein is CASSPLGAQSSTDTQYF.

The CDR3: CASSLARGISTNEKLFF. CDR3 in DNA: TGTGCCAGCAGTTTGGCACGAGGAATCTCAACTAATGAAAAACTGTTTTTT. This rearrangement joins TRBV27 to TRBJ1-4; D is unresolved. V lost 3 bases and J 0 bases, leaving 14 bases between the germline ends. This CDR3 comprises 17 residues. The germline gives CDR1 MNHEY, CDR2 SMNVEV (reference sequence).